Listed here are 9 T cell receptor beta chains from one sample, sequenced in a study of cytomegalovirus exposure and HLA in healthy donors (dated by TCRdb to the late 2010s). Libraries were built with the immunoSEQ multiplex PCR assay. For the multiplex PCR, a mixture combining 60 forward primers for TCR Vbeta segments and 13 reverse primers for TCR Jbeta segments was used. TCRdb took over this immuneACCESS table, retaining in-frame rearrangements with V and J assigned. Such tables are incomplete; in checked studies, under half of the missing clones stem from an unresolved V gene, and the remainder is unexplained. The sample table holds fewer than 100,000 clones, of which 7.5% to 8.5% were seen once. The ten top clones hold about 2.3% of the sample. Sequenced: PBMCs. These receptors all stem from a man over 45 in good health and CMV-seronegative.

The J gene is TRBJ2-5, the V gene TRBV5-1; TRBD2 matches 7 bases. There are 14 residues in the CDR3. After removal of 4 bases from V and 1 base from J, the junction contained 4 bases not matched to a gene. In germline, CDR1 is SGHRS, CDR2 YFSETQ. CDR3 coding DNA: TGCGCCAGCAGCCTCGGGGAGGGCCAAGAGACCCAGTACTTC. This gives the protein CASSLGEGQETQYF.

This clone was seen more than once but under ten times. The gene calls are TRBV6-1 and TRBJ2-1, with no clear D. Germline-derived CDR1 and CDR2 are MNHNS and SASEGT. The CDR3 loop spans 12 amino acids. Trimming shortened V by 1 base and J by 9 bases, and 7 bases separated the two germline ends. CDR3 sequence reads: CASSEVGVEQFF. CDR3 in DNA: TGTGCCAGCAGTGAAGTAGGAGTTGAGCAGTTCTTC.

This clone has more than one count but fewer than ten. V usage is TRBV5-1 and J usage is TRBJ1-3, with TRBD1 matching over 7 bases. CDR1 is SGHRS, CDR2 YFSETQ, per germline. The CDR3 spans 14 residues. The V segment lost 4 bases and the J segment 4 bases; nucleotides outside the gene matches: 5. Here the CDR3 reads CASSTGERGNTIYF. CDR3 coding DNA: TGCGCCAGCAGCACAGGGGAACGAGGAAACACCATATATTTT.

This clone was seen more than once but under ten times. The chain couples TRBV5-1 to TRBJ1-1; D gene ambiguous. Trimming stripped 5 bases from V and 1 base from J, with 9 bases between. CDR3 size: 13 residues. Germline V gives CDR1 SGHRS, CDR2 YFSETQ. CDR3 region: CASSISGNTEAFF. In DNA, the CDR3 is TGCGCCAGCAGTATATCGGGGAACACTGAAGCTTTCTTT.

In this sample, this clone turned up a few times. Germline and junction disagree at one end, which may indicate a read error. V is TRBV29-1 and J is TRBJ1-2; D uncertain. Per the germline V gene, CDR1 is SQVTM and CDR2 is ANQGSEA. The CDR3 spans 9 residues. CDR3 sequence (DNA): TGCAGCGTTTCAGAGGCCTCGCCCTTC. As protein: CSVSEASPF.

This clone was seen a few times. V gene TRBV6-1 combines with J gene TRBJ2-1, with 13 bases lining up with TRBD2. Germline values: CDR1 MNHNS, CDR2 SASEGT. CDR3 length: 15 amino acids. The V and J ends lost 7 bases and 4 bases, in that order; junction bases with no gene match: 4. The CDR3 spells CASNPGLAGYNEQFF. The CDR3 bases are TGTGCCAGCAACCCGGGACTAGCGGGGTACAATGAGCAGTTCTTC.

In this sample, this clone turned up a few times. The rearrangement links TRBV18 to TRBJ2-7; 7 nucleotides agree with TRBD1. The J segment lost 2 bases and the V segment lost 0 bases, leaving 4 bases of the junction unmatched. CDR1 and CDR2 (germline): KGHSH, LQKENI. The CDR3 totals 15 residues. For the CDR3, the DNA is TGTGCCAGCTCACCACCGCCCGGGACAGCCTACGAGCAGTACTTC. Translation: CASSPPPGTAYEQYF.

This clone was observed a few times. The V gene is TRBV14, the J gene TRBJ2-3; 13 nucleotides line up with TRBD2. The CDR3 sequence is 18 residues long. Losses at the gene ends were 4 bases for V and 2 bases for J; bases not matched to a gene: 9. Looked up from germline, CDR1 is SGHDN and CDR2 is FVKESK. CDR3 in DNA: TGTGCCAGCAGCCCGTGGACTAGCGGGAGTGGGTTCACAGATACGCAGTATTTT. This encodes CASSPWTSGSGFTDTQYF.

This clone was recorded a few times. The chain has TRBV11-1 and TRBJ1-6; TRBD1 aligns across 7 bases. Germline CDR1 and CDR2: SGHAT and FQDESV (reference sequence). V was pared by 6 bases and J by 8 bases, with 7 bases of the junction left unmatched. The CDR3 runs to 14 residues. The CDR3 DNA is TGTGCCAGCAGGAGAGGGGGCTCAGATTCACCCCTCCACTTT. This sequence encodes CASRRGGSDSPLHF.